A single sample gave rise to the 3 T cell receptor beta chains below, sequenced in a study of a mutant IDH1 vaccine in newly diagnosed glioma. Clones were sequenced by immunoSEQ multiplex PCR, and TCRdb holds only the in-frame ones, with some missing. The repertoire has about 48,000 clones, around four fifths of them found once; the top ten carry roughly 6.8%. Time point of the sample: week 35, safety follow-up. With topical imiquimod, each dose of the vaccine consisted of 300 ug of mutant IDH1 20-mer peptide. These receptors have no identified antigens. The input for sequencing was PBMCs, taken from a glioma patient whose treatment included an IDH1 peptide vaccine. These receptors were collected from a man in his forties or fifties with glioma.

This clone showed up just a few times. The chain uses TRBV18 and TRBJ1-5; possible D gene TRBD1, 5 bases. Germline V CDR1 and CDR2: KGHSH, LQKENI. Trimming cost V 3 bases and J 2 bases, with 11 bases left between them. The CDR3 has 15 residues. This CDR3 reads CASSPQGRGNQPQHF. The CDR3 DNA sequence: TGTGCCAGCTCACCTCAGGGAAGGGGCAATCAGCCCCAGCATTTT.

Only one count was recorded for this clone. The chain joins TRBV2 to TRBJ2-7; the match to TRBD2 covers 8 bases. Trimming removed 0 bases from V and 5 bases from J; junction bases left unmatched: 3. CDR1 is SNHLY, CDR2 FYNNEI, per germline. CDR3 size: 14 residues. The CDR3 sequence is CASSEAGLANEQYF. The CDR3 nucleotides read TGTGCCAGCAGTGAAGCAGGACTAGCTAACGAGCAGTACTTC.

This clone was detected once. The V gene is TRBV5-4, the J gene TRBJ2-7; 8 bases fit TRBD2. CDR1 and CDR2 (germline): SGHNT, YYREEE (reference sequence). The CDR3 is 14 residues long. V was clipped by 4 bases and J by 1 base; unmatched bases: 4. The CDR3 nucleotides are TGTGCCAGCAGCGGGCGGGGGGCGTCCTACGAGCAGTACTTC. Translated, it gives CASSGRGASYEQYF. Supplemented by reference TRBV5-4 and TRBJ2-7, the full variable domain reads ETGVTQSPTHLIKTRGQQVTLRCSSQSGHNTVSWYQQALGQGPQFIFQYYREEENGRGNFPPRFSGLQFPNYSSELNVNALELDDSALYLCASSGRGASYEQYFGPGTRLTVT.